This is a list of T cell receptor beta chains from one sample in a study of T cells after yellow fever vaccination. TCRdb processed the 5' RACE reads anew with MiXCR; each CDR3 protein has one entry. Of a few hundred thousand distinct CDR3 sequences in the sample, about 17% are singletons; the top ten hold roughly a sixth. The specimen was PBMCs, collected roughly 5 days after the first yellow fever vaccination. These receptors all come from a man between 18 and 35 years old who received the YFV17D yellow fever vaccine. The CDR3 runs from the conserved cysteine through the conserved F or W. Each record gives: clone size, V gene, J gene, D gene, CDR3 DNA, CDR3 protein. D genes are given only for firm matches. A clone size is listed for some rows: how often the clone was seen (once, few, many), or a class if it is expanded.

.	TRBV20-1	TRBJ2-3	.	TGCAGTGCTCTCGAGCCCATGACACTCACAGATACGCAGTATTTT	CSALEPMTLTDTQYF
many	TRBV7-2	TRBJ1-3	.	TGTGCCAGCAGCGCCCAGGCTACTGGAAACACCATATATTTT	CASSAQATGNTIYF
.	TRBV6-2/TRBV6-3	TRBJ1-5	.	TGTGCCAGCACCGACCGGGGGTTTAATCAGCCCCAGCATTTT	CASTDRGFNQPQHF
.	TRBV7-2	TRBJ1-6	.	TGTGCCAGCAGCTCGACAGACTATTCACCCCTCCACTTT	CASSSTDYSPLHF
.	TRBV10-1	TRBJ2-1	.	TGCGCCCCGCAAGCCAGCAGTGCGGAAAGGACCCGTTCCTACAATGAGCAGTTCTTC	CAPQASSAERTRSYNEQFF
few	TRBV5-5	TRBJ2-1	.	TGTGCCAGCAGCTCGCCAAGGAGCTCCTACAATGAGCAGTTCTTC	CASSSPRSSYNEQFF
few	TRBV5-4	TRBJ2-7	TRBD1	TGTGCCAGCAGCGTAGGACAGGGGGTTGGGTACGAGCAGTACTTC	CASSVGQGVGYEQYF
.	TRBV6-2/TRBV6-3	TRBJ1-5	.	TGTGCCAGCAGTTACTCGCTGAGGGGTCCAGATCAGCCCCAGCATTTT	CASSYSLRGPDQPQHF
once	TRBV6-1	TRBJ2-2	TRBD1	TGTGCCAGCAGAGAGGGACAGATTAACACCGGGGAGCTGTTTTTT	CASREGQINTGELFF
.	TRBV6-1	TRBJ1-2	.	TGTGCCAGCACGCCTGGGGATTACTATGGCTACACCTTC	CASTPGDYYGYTF
.	TRBV21-1	TRBJ2-1	.	TGTGCCAGCACCCCTCCTAGCGGGGGAAAGCCCCCCTACAATGAGCAGTTCTTC	CASTPPSGGKPPYNEQFF
.	TRBV20-1	TRBJ2-5	.	TGCAGTGCTAGCACGGGGTTGACCCAGTACTTC	CSASTGLTQYF
few	TRBV4-1	TRBJ1-3	.	TGCGCCAGCAGCCAAGTTGAAAGCTCTGGAAACACCATATATTTT	CASSQVESSGNTIYF
few	TRBV12-3/TRBV12-4	TRBJ1-1	.	TGTGCCAGCAGTCCCAACGGCGGCCCATCTTTCTTT	CASSPNGGPSFF
many	TRBV5-6	TRBJ2-3	.	TGTGCCAGCAGTTCACTCAGGGGGGGCTATGGTCCAGATACGCAGTATTTT	CASSSLRGGYGPDTQYF
.	TRBV7-2	TRBJ2-7	.	TGTGCCAGCAGCTCCCCGCCAAAGGGGCCGAGCTCCTACGAGCAGTACTTC	CASSSPPKGPSSYEQYF
few	TRBV3-1	TRBJ1-1	.	TGTGCCAGCAGCCAAGATAATGCGGTGGGGTGGGCTTTCTTT	CASSQDNAVGWAFF
.	TRBV5-1	TRBJ2-5	.	TGCGCCAGCAGCTTGACCGAGGGGTATGGTCAAGAGACCCAGTACTTC	CASSLTEGYGQETQYF
few	TRBV20-1	TRBJ2-3	TRBD2	TGCAGTGCTACGATACTAGCGGGGGGGACAGATACGCAGTATTTT	CSATILAGGTDTQYF
.	TRBV7-9	TRBJ1-4	.	TGTGCCAGCAGCCCCAGCCGAGAAAAACTGTTTTTT	CASSPSREKLFF
once	TRBV27	TRBJ2-2	.	TGTGCCAGCAGTGCAGACAGCGAACTCGGGGAGCTGTTTTTT	CASSADSELGELFF
.	TRBV4-3	TRBJ1-5	TRBD1	TGCGCCAGCAGCCAAGATGGGGGTAGACAGGGGAATCAGCCCCAGCATTTT	CASSQDGGRQGNQPQHF
few	TRBV29-1	TRBJ2-2	.	TGCAGCGTTGGAAGGAACACCGGGGAGCTGTTTTTT	CSVGRNTGELFF
few	TRBV10-2	TRBJ2-3	TRBD2	TGCGCCAGCAGGGATCGGGGGGTAATCACAGATACGCAGTATTTT	CASRDRGVITDTQYF
many	TRBV20-1	TRBJ2-5	TRBD1	TGCAGTGCTAGAGTCGGCAGGGGGCAGGAGACCCAGTACTTC	CSARVGRGQETQYF
.	TRBV3-1	TRBJ1-1	.	TGTGCCAGCAGCCAGAGTAAGAGGACACAAGAAGCTTTCTTT	CASSQSKRTQEAFF
.	TRBV12-3/TRBV12-4	TRBJ2-1	.	TGTGCCAGCAGGCCTTTGGACAGCTTATACAATGAGCAGTTCTTC	CASRPLDSLYNEQFF
few	TRBV4-1	TRBJ2-3	.	TGCGCCAGCAGCCAACTATTCCGGGACGCATTTTTAGATACGCAGTATTTT	CASSQLFRDAFLDTQYF
many	TRBV20-1	TRBJ2-3	.	TGCAGTGCTAGAAAGTCGGGTACGCAGTATTTT	CSARKSGTQYF
few	TRBV12-3/TRBV12-4	TRBJ1-1	TRBD1	TGTGCCAGCAGTTTGACAGGGCTTGAAACTGAAGCTTTCTTT	CASSLTGLETEAFF
once	TRBV28	TRBJ1-1	.	TGTGCCAGCAGTTTACGGGGACGGGGGCGCCCAGCTTTCTTT	CASSLRGRGRPAFF
.	TRBV24-1	TRBJ2-2	.	TGTGCCACCAGACAGGGAGGTAACACCGGGGAGCTGTTTTTT	CATRQGGNTGELFF
.	TRBV11-3	TRBJ1-1	.	TGTGCCAGCAGCTTCAGTGAAGACACTGAAGCTTTCTTT	CASSFSEDTEAFF